These 25 T cell receptor beta chains originate from one sample sequenced in a study of T cells in Graves' hyperthyroidism and ophthalmopathy. Amplification targeted TCR beta CDR3 regions from RNA transcripts. When the TCR CDR3 underwent first-round RT-PCR, the HTBI primer set was used. Using its own MiXCR run on the multiplex PCR reads, TCRdb lists one record per CDR3 protein. This sample carries about 560,000 distinct CDR3 sequences, 14% of them seen once, and the ten largest clones take about 14%. Specimen: blood. These receptors all come from a woman in her 40s with Graves' hyperthyroidism.

The chain has TRBV10-3 and TRBJ1-2; the match to TRBD1 covers 12 bases. CDR1 and CDR2 (germline): ENHRY, SYGVKD. This CDR3 is 17 amino acids long. The V gene end was trimmed by 7 bases and the J gene end by 4 bases; junction bases not matched to a gene: 13. As DNA, the CDR3 is TGTGCCATCACGAGCCCATTGGGACAGGGGGCTGGCTATGGCTACACCTTC. It codes for CAITSPLGQGAGYGYTF.

This clonotype was seen repeatedly, ten times or more. The chain couples TRBV5-1 to TRBJ1-1; 7 bases map to TRBD1. V lost 4 bases to trimming and J lost 1 base; unmatched junction nucleotides: 4. The V gene's germline CDR1 is SGHRS and CDR2 YFSETQ. CDR3 length equals 14 residues. CDR3 loop: CASSGDSGNTEAFF. The CDR3 bases are TGCGCCAGCAGCGGGGACAGTGGGAACACTGAAGCTTTCTTT.

This clonotype was counted at least ten times. The chain combines TRBV7-6 with TRBJ1-6; D is perhaps TRBD1 (6 bases). CDR3 size: 14 residues. V was shortened by 3 bases and J by 6 bases, with 9 bases between the two germline ends. The V gene's germline CDR1 is SGHVS and CDR2 FNYEAQ. The CDR3 region is CASSFGQPNSPLHF. The CDR3 DNA sequence: TGTGCCAGCAGCTTTGGACAGCCTAATTCACCCCTCCACTTT.

At least ten counts were recorded for this clonotype. The chain uses TRBV18 and TRBJ1-4; a possible D gene is TRBD1 (6 bases). Germline assignment: CDR1 KGHSH and CDR2 LQKENI. This CDR3 region has 15 residues. V was pared by 0 bases and J by 8 bases, with 13 bases between. This CDR3 is CASSPPQGIGEKLFF. In DNA, the CDR3 is TGTGCCAGCTCACCACCGCAGGGGATCGGGGAAAAACTGTTTTTT.

The chain employs TRBV6-1 and TRBJ2-1; no reliable D call. Trimming pared 6 bases from V and 4 bases from J, leaving 22 bases between. CDR1 is MNHNS, CDR2 SASEGT, per germline. The CDR3 covers 17 residues. The CDR3 reads CASSRTGVGPPYNEQFF. Here the CDR3 DNA reads TGTGCCAGCAGCCGCACGGGTGTGGGCCCTCCGTACAATGAGCAGTTCTTC.

The V and J genes are TRBV7-2 and TRBJ2-2, with D maybe TRBD2 (5 bases). Germline assignment: CDR1 SGHTA and CDR2 FQGNSA. The CDR3 is made up of 15 amino acids. V gave up 4 bases and J gave up 8 bases, with 17 bases separating them. The CDR3 DNA reads TGTGCCAGCAGCTCCCCGGGGATTCTAGCTGGGGAGCTGTTTTTT. It codes for CASSSPGILAGELFF. The whole variable domain, remainder taken from reference TRBV7-2 and TRBJ2-2, is GAGVSQSPSNKVTEKGKDVELRCDPISGHTALYWYRQSLGQGLEFLIYFQGNSAPDKSGLPSDRFSAERTGGSVSTLTIQRTQQEDSAVYLCASSSPGILAGELFFGEGSRLTVL.

This clonotype came up many times. The chain couples TRBV18 to TRBJ2-5; 11 bases are a match to TRBD2. The CDR3 has 16 residues. Germline assignment: CDR1 KGHSH and CDR2 LQKENI. Trimming removed 0 bases from V and 1 base from J; junction bases left unmatched: 1. The CDR3 spells CASSPPGLAAQETQYF. DNA for the CDR3: TGTGCCAGCTCACCACCGGGACTAGCGGCCCAAGAGACCCAGTACTTC.

This clonotype was observed many times. V and J are TRBV28 and TRBJ2-3; D perhaps matches TRBD2 (6 bases). V lost 5 bases and J 11 bases, leaving 23 bases between the germline ends. CDR1 and CDR2 (germline): MDHEN, SYDVKM. The CDR3 runs to 15 residues. The CDR3: CASSLEGPHQMGQYF. The CDR3 DNA sequence: TGTGCCAGCAGTCTGGAGGGTCCCCACCAAATGGGGCAGTATTTT.

The rearrangement joins TRBV9 to TRBJ1-4, with 11 bases lining up with TRBD1. This CDR3 is built from 15 residues. CDR1 is SGDLS, CDR2 YYNGEE, per germline. V lost 3 bases, J lost 8 bases, and 6 bases stayed unmatched. For the CDR3, the DNA is TGTGCCAGCAGCGCTCCGGGACAGGGGGACGAAAAACTGTTTTTT. This gives the protein CASSAPGQGDEKLFF.

This clonotype was detected ten times or more. The chain recombines TRBV28 with TRBJ2-2, with 9 bases matching TRBD1. The length of the CDR3 is 16 residues. Germline loops: CDR1 MDHEN, CDR2 SYDVKM. V lost 1 base to trimming and J lost 6 bases; unmatched junction nucleotides: 6. The CDR3 DNA reads TGTGCCAGCAGTTTATTTCCGGGACAGGGATCCGGGGAGCTGTTTTTT. Amino acids: CASSLFPGQGSGELFF.

This clonotype was counted a few times. V is TRBV14 and J is TRBJ1-1, with a tentative D call TRBD1 (5 bases). Trimming removed 0 bases at V and 9 bases at J, with 14 bases between. CDR1 and CDR2 from the germline V gene are SGHDN and FVKESK. The CDR3 contains 14 residues. The CDR3 sequence is CASSQDWGSDKAFF. CDR3 nucleotides: TGTGCCAGCAGCCAAGACTGGGGATCGGACAAAGCTTTCTTT. Based on the CDR3 plus reference TRBV14 and TRBJ1-1, the full variable domain is EAGVTQFPSHSVIEKGQTVTLRCDPISGHDNLYWYRRVMGKEIKFLLHFVKESKQDESGMPNNRFLAERTGGTYSTLKVQPAELEDSGVYFCASSQDWGSDKAFFGQGTRLTVV.

This clonotype was found many times. CDR3 sequence reads: CASDLFPGQSSYEQYF. CDR3 nucleotide sequence: TGTGCCAGCGACTTATTCCCGGGACAGAGTTCCTACGAGCAGTACTTC. V gene TRBV2 combines with J gene TRBJ2-7; 7 nucleotides agree with TRBD1. Trimming took 8 bases from V and 1 from J; bases not matched to a gene: 14. Germline CDR1 reads SNHLY; CDR2 reads FYNNEI. This CDR3 has 16 residues.

The V and J genes are TRBV20-1 and TRBJ2-5; D may be TRBD2 (6 bases). The germline V and J ends were trimmed by 4 bases and 4 bases, with 10 bases remaining between them. This CDR3 is built from 12 residues. CDR1 and CDR2 from the germline V gene are DFQATT and SNEGSKA (reference sequence). The CDR3 region is CSATGRRETQYF. CDR3 DNA sequence: TGCAGTGCTACAGGGAGGCGAGAGACCCAGTACTTC.

This clonotype came up many times. This rearrangement joins TRBV6-1 to TRBJ2-1; 12 bases are shared with TRBD2. The V and J ends lost 4 bases and 6 bases, in that order; junction bases with no gene match: 13. Germline assignment: CDR1 MNHNS and CDR2 SASEGT. The CDR3 is made up of 18 amino acids. The CDR3 loop reads CASSGTTSGRPRGNEQFF. DNA for the CDR3: TGTGCCAGCAGTGGCACGACTAGCGGGAGACCCAGAGGCAATGAGCAGTTCTTC.

This clonotype showed up just a few times. The genes are TRBV25-1 and TRBJ2-1; 7 bases map to TRBD1. The CDR3 has 14 amino acids. From germline, CDR1 is MGHDK and CDR2 SYGVNS. The V segment lost 5 bases and the J segment 2 bases; nucleotides outside the gene matches: 3. CDR3 in DNA: TGTGCCAGCAGTAGGGGACAGCCCTACAATGAGCAGTTCTTC. This codes for CASSRGQPYNEQFF.

Points on this clonotype: A read error may explain this, as a much larger clone is one base away. The chain has TRBV27 and TRBJ1-1, with D tentatively TRBD1 (6 bases). Germline CDR1 is MNHEY and CDR2 is SMNVEV (reference sequence). This CDR3 comprises 16 residues. CDR3 coding DNA: TGTGCCGGCAGTTCCCATGGACAGATTAAGAGTCCTGAAGCTTTCTTT. This gives the protein CAGSSHGQIKSPEAFF.

This clonotype was recorded a few times. The rearrangement uses TRBV30 and TRBJ2-5; TRBD2 is a possible D gene (6 bases). Germline V gene data show CDR1 as GTSNPN and CDR2 as SVGIG (reference sequence). This CDR3 comprises 14 residues. Trimming took off 4 bases at V and 1 base at J, with 13 bases between the two ends. CDR3 sequence (DNA): TGTGCCTGGAACCGGGGGATTCTCCAAGAGACCCAGTACTTC. Protein product: CAWNRGILQETQYF.

This clonotype was counted ten times or more. As DNA, the CDR3 is TGTGCCAGCAGCTGGAGGGGCAAGCAGTTCTTC. Encoded protein: CASSWRGKQFF. This rearrangement joins TRBV5-4 to TRBJ2-1; the D gene is possibly TRBD2 (6 bases). The CDR3 sequence is 11 residues long. Germline V CDR1 and CDR2: SGHNT, YYREEE (reference sequence). The V gene lost 3 bases and the J gene lost 11 bases, with 9 bases spanning the gap.

This clonotype has at least ten counts. This chain uses TRBV5-6 with TRBJ2-7; 7 bases map to TRBD2. Trimming took 0 bases from V and 3 from J; bases not matched to a gene: 3. The CDR3 spans 14 residues. The V gene's germline CDR1 is SGHDT and CDR2 YYEEEE. The CDR3 DNA follows: TGTGCCAGCAGCTTGGTGGGAGGGAACTACGAGCAGTACTTC. Translated, it gives CASSLVGGNYEQYF.

The V gene is TRBV20-1, the J gene TRBJ2-1; 8 bases fit TRBD2. V lost 3 bases to trimming and J lost 4 bases; unmatched junction nucleotides: 5. The germline V gene has CDR1 DFQATT and CDR2 SNEGSKA (reference sequence). The CDR3 totals 14 residues. The CDR3 nucleotides read TGCAGTGCTAGCGGAGCGGGAGTGTACAATGAGCAGTTCTTC. The encoded protein is CSASGAGVYNEQFF.

The V call is TRBV7-9, the J call TRBJ1-4, with 7 nucleotides matching TRBD1. The V gene end was trimmed by 5 bases and the J gene end by 4 bases; junction bases not matched to a gene: 7. Germline V CDR1 and CDR2: SEHNR, FQNEAQ (reference sequence). This CDR3 comprises 15 residues. The DNA of the CDR3 is TGTGCCAGCAGCCTCGGACAGGCTATTAATGAAAAACTGTTTTTT. Encoded protein: CASSLGQAINEKLFF.

At least ten counts were recorded for this clonotype. The chain recombines TRBV20-1 with TRBJ2-7; 10 bases match TRBD1. Germline CDR1 reads DFQATT; CDR2 reads SNEGSKA (reference sequence). V trimming: 1 base; J trimming: 4 bases; junction bases outside the gene matches: 7. This CDR3 is 15 amino acids long. For the CDR3, the DNA is TGCAGTGCTAGAGTTCGGACAGGGGGAAGATACGAGCAGTACTTC. Amino acids: CSARVRTGGRYEQYF.

CDR3 bases: TGTGCCAGCAGTGATCTGGCAGGGGGCGCATCTGGCTACACCTTC. It encodes CASSDLAGGASGYTF. This chain joins TRBV6-4 and TRBJ1-2, with 8 positions matching TRBD1. The CDR3 totals 15 residues. The V gene end was trimmed by 3 bases and the J gene end by 7 bases; junction bases not matched to a gene: 10. The germline CDR1 and CDR2 sequences are MRHNA and SNTAGT.

This clonotype was counted at least ten times. The gene calls are TRBV5-5 and TRBJ1-1, with D possibly matching TRBD1 (5 bases). CDR1 SGHKS and CDR2 YYEKEE come from the germline V gene (reference sequence). V lost 4 bases, J lost 6 bases, and 13 bases lay in between. This CDR3 is built from 13 residues. The CDR3, as DNA: TGTGCCAGCAGCCTGGCAGGGAGGCCTGAAGCTTTCTTT. This codes for CASSLAGRPEAFF.

J is TRBJ2-5 and V is TRBV29-1; 12 nucleotides line up with TRBD2. Per germline, CDR1 SQVTM and CDR2 ANQGSEA. This CDR3 is built from 14 residues. With V trimmed by 4 bases and J by 5 bases, 5 bases remained unmatched. The CDR3: CSVALAGGGETQYF. CDR3 nucleotide sequence: TGCAGCGTTGCACTAGCGGGAGGAGGGGAGACCCAGTACTTC.